A single TCR beta chain is shown here with its context. Its specificity is not known. This CDR3 region has 13 residues. Trimming shortened V by 5 bases and J by 0 bases, and 11 bases separated the two germline ends. Germline CDR1 reads SQVTM; CDR2 reads ANQGSEA. This sample is part of a study of shared clonotypes between healthy human individuals. Overall study results and limits: The donor pool, a small one, limited the genetic and exposure-history diversity represented. Naive CD4 clonotype sharing across a few donors was 5% to 6%.

The naive CD8 population came from CD45RO-negative cells selected for CCR7, without terminally differentiated effector memory CD45RA+ cells. This was a deep-level run. For sorted subsets, 150 to 200 ng DNA per replicate equaled 33,000 or so T cell genomes. Clones were read by immunoSEQ multiplex PCR, and TCRdb kept only the in-frame ones, dropping some. The table shows about 820,000 clones, with 80% to 95% occurring only once. Sequenced input: naive CD8+ T cells sorted from blood. This clonotype was obtained from a young man in good health. The V call is TRBV29-1, the J call TRBJ2-7; possibly TRBD1 for D (6 bases). The CDR3 DNA reads TGCAGCGTTACGACAGGTAACTCCTACGAGCAGTACTTC. Translated: CSVTTGNSYEQYF.